Each of the 30 T cell receptor beta chains below was sequenced from the same sample in a study of cytomegalovirus exposure and HLA in healthy donors (dated by TCRdb to between 2016 and 2019). To prepare the library, the immunoSEQ multiplex PCR assay was applied. For the multiplex PCR, a mixture combining 60 forward primers for TCR Vbeta segments and 13 reverse primers for TCR Jbeta segments was used. In its TCRdb copy, this immuneACCESS table keeps in-frame sequences only and misses some clones. Where compared with another copy, unresolved V genes explain less than half of these, and the others have no known cause. The sample table records 200,000 to 250,000 clones; approximately 90% of these occur just once. Clones ranked in the top ten supply approximately 1% of the sample. Sequencing was carried out using PBMCs. The source is a woman younger than 35 in good health and CMV-seronegative.

The chain joins TRBV21-1 to TRBJ2-3; TRBD1, as called in the table, went unchecked against the DNA. TRBV21-1 is a pseudogene locus. The CDR3 contains 13 residues. CDR3 nucleotide sequence: TGTGCCAGCAGCAAAGCGGGGCATGATACGCAGTATTTT. The encoded protein is CASSKAGHDTQYF.

About this clone itself: Mismatch with germline at one junction end may stem from a read error. The chain recombines TRBV5-8 with TRBJ1-4; D remains ambiguous. Germline CDR1 SGHTS, CDR2 YDEGEE. The CDR3 is 15 residues long. The CDR3 protein is CTSSHLQLTNEKLFF. The CDR3 region has the DNA TGTACCAGCAGCCATCTACAGTTAACTAATGAAAAACTGTTTTTT. Full variable domain (missing parts from reference TRBV5-8 and TRBJ1-4): EAGVTQSPTHLIKTRGQQATLRCSPISGHTSVYWYQQALGLGLQFLLWYDEGEERNRGNFPPRFSGRQFPNYSSELNVNALELEDSALYLCTSSHLQLTNEKLFFGSGTQLSVL.

V is TRBV11-2 and J is TRBJ1-1, with unresolved D. Germline CDR1 reads SGHAT; CDR2 reads FQNNGV. V lost 0 bases and J 6 bases, leaving 11 bases between the germline ends. The CDR3 has 14 amino acids. The CDR3 nucleotides are TGTGCCAGCAGCTTAGATCTGTGGCTGTCTGAAGCTTTCTTT. Its protein product is CASSLDLWLSEAFF.

The rearrangement uses TRBV25-1 and TRBJ2-1; D unclear. This CDR3 contains 10 residues. The germline CDR1 and CDR2 sequences are MGHDK and SYGVNS. V dropped 3 bases and J dropped 9 bases, with 3 bases sitting between them. CDR3 nucleotides: TGTGCCAGCAGTGACGGTGAGCAGTTCTTC. The encoded protein is CASSDGEQFF. Looking up the rest from reference TRBV25-1 and TRBJ2-1 gives the full variable domain: EADIYQTPRYLVIGTGKKITLECSQTMGHDKMYWYQQDPGMELHLIHYSYGVNSTEKGDLSSESTVSRIRTEHFPLTLESARPSHTSQYLCASSDGEQFFGPGTRLTVL.

The rearrangement links TRBV27 to TRBJ1-2; no firm D call. The CDR3 consists of 9 residues. The germline V and J ends were trimmed by 7 bases and 8 bases, with 5 bases remaining between them. CDR1 is MNHEY, CDR2 SMNVEV, per germline (reference sequence). The CDR3 loop is CASKRGYTF. The CDR3 DNA reads as TGTGCCAGCAAGCGGGGCTACACCTTC.

This clone was picked up one time. The rearrangement uses TRBV11-2 and TRBJ2-1; D uncertain. The CDR3 is 12 residues long. CDR1 is SGHAT, CDR2 FQNNGV, per germline. V was shortened by 3 bases and J by 3 bases, with 3 bases between the two germline ends. The CDR3 spells CASSFSYNEQFF. CDR3 DNA: TGTGCCAGCAGCTTTAGCTACAATGAGCAGTTCTTC.

The gene calls are TRBV4-2 and TRBJ2-7; 11 bases are a match to TRBD2. The CDR3 has 17 residues. With 2 bases clipped from V and 1 base from J, the junction kept 7 bases outside the gene matches. Germline V gene data show CDR1 as LGHNA and CDR2 as YNFKEQ. The CDR3 sequence is CASSQQTSGSRSYEQYF. CDR3 DNA: TGTGCCAGCAGCCAACAAACTAGCGGGAGTAGGTCCTACGAGCAGTACTTC.

The chain recombines TRBV29-1 with TRBJ2-7; a possible D gene is TRBD1 (5 bases). In germline, CDR1 is SQVTM, CDR2 ANQGSEA. Trimming took off 0 bases at V and 9 bases at J, with 9 bases between the two ends. The CDR3 contains 11 residues. CDR3 loop: CSVEEGQGQYF. The CDR3 coding sequence is TGCAGCGTTGAAGAAGGGCAGGGGCAGTACTTC.

This chain connects TRBV7-8 to TRBJ1-1; TRBD1 aligns across 9 bases. Germline CDR1 is SGHVS and CDR2 is FQNEAQ. The junction had 12 bases not matched to a gene; V was cut back by 4 bases and J by 12 bases. The CDR3 has 14 amino acids. The DNA for the CDR3 is TGTGCCAGCAGCTCCGTTGACAGGGGGAGGAGTACTTTCTTT. Encoded protein: CASSSVDRGRSTFF.

This sequence joins TRBV4-1 and TRBJ1-1; 9 positions match TRBD1. The CDR3 totals 14 residues. Per germline, CDR1 MGHRA and CDR2 YSYEKL. Losses at the gene ends were 5 bases for V and 5 bases for J; bases not matched to a gene: 6. For the CDR3, the DNA is TGCGCCAGCAGCGAGGACAGGGGTGGGACTGAAGCTTTCTTT. Protein: CASSEDRGGTEAFF.

This rearrangement joins TRBV6-5 to TRBJ2-2, with D possibly being TRBD2 (5 bases). CDR1 MNHEY and CDR2 SVGAGI come from the germline V gene. The CDR3 consists of 15 residues. Trimming took 7 bases from V and 2 from J, leaving 14 bases between them. The CDR3 loop reads CASNTGGSNTGELFF. The CDR3 nucleotides read TGTGCCAGCAACACTGGAGGTTCTAACACCGGGGAGCTGTTTTTT.

The rearrangement joins TRBV15 to TRBJ2-7; 13 nucleotides align to TRBD2. V dropped 1 base and J dropped 2; count of bases not matched to a gene: 5. The CDR3 covers 17 residues. From germline, CDR1 is LNHNV and CDR2 YYDKDF (reference sequence). CDR3 amino acids: CATSRGQGLAGAYEQYF. The CDR3 DNA reads TGTGCCACCAGCAGAGGCCAAGGACTAGCGGGAGCCTACGAGCAGTACTTC.

The chain links TRBV6-4 to TRBJ2-2; 9 nucleotides line up with TRBD2. V lost 4 bases, J lost 3 bases, and 0 bases stayed unmatched. The germline V gene has CDR1 MRHNA and CDR2 SNTAGT. This CDR3 is built from 14 residues. As DNA, the CDR3 is TGTGCCAGCAGTGCTAGCGGGGACACCGGGGAGCTGTTTTTT. This codes for CASSASGDTGELFF.

The J gene is TRBJ2-2, the V gene TRBV5-1; 7 bases are a match to TRBD1. Germline V gene lookup returns CDR1 SGHRS and CDR2 YFSETQ. V lost 0 bases to trimming and J lost 5 bases; unmatched junction nucleotides: 4. The CDR3 extends over 15 amino acids. The chain's CDR3 is CASSLVDRETGELFF. The CDR3 nucleotides read TGCGCCAGCAGCTTGGTCGACAGGGAAACCGGGGAGCTGTTTTTT. Together with reference TRBV5-1 and TRBJ2-2, the CDR3 gives the full variable domain: KAGVTQTPRYLIKTRGQQVTLSCSPISGHRSVSWYQQTPGQGLQFLFEYFSETQRNKGNFPGRFSGRQFSNSRSEMNVSTLELGDSALYLCASSLVDRETGELFFGEGSRLTVL.

This clone came up a few times. The genes are TRBV4-3 and TRBJ1-3, with D possibly TRBD1 on 5 matching bases. CDR1 is LGHNA and CDR2 is YSLEER in the germline V gene. The CDR3 extends over 15 amino acids. The V gene lost 0 bases and the J gene lost 8 bases, with 14 bases spanning the gap. In DNA, the CDR3 is TGCGCCAGCAGCCAAGATATGCAGGGTCCGGACACCATATATTTT. It encodes CASSQDMQGPDTIYF.

The rearrangement links TRBV10-3 to TRBJ1-5; TRBD1 agrees at 7 bases. Germline values: CDR1 ENHRY, CDR2 SYGVKD. The V gene end was trimmed by 10 bases and the J gene end by 2 bases; junction bases not matched to a gene: 8. The CDR3 covers 14 residues. The CDR3 DNA follows: TGTGCCACCAAACAGGGGCAGGGCAATCAGCCCCAGCATTTT. It is translated as CATKQGQGNQPQHF.

V gene TRBV29-1 combines with J gene TRBJ1-1; unclear D gene. The CDR3 has 13 amino acids. The germline V gene encodes CDR1 SQVTM and CDR2 ANQGSEA. Deletions cut 6 bases from V and 3 bases from J, with 14 bases between. The CDR3 nucleotides are TGCAGCGTCTCCCTGCACGCGGACACTGAAGCTTTCTTT. Its translation is CSVSLHADTEAFF.

CDR3 residues: CASRHQGSNEKLFF. As DNA, the CDR3 is TGCGCCAGCAGACATCAGGGTTCTAATGAAAAACTGTTTTTT. This chain joins TRBV5-1 and TRBJ1-4, with a tentative D call TRBD1 (5 bases). The CDR3 consists of 14 residues. V shed 5 bases and J shed 3 bases, with 11 bases lying between them. The germline CDR1 and CDR2 sequences are SGHRS and YFSETQ.

The chain uses TRBV7-9 and TRBJ2-7, with 13 bases fitting TRBD2. From germline, CDR1 is SEHNR and CDR2 FQNEAQ (reference sequence). This CDR3 spans 15 amino acids. V gave up 1 base and J gave up 4 bases; unmatched junction bases: 1. The CDR3, as DNA: TGTGCCAGCAGCTTAGGGACTAGCGGGAGTTACGAGCAGTACTTC. Its translation: CASSLGTSGSYEQYF.

The chain couples TRBV6-5 to TRBJ1-6; D not certain. The CDR3 length is 16 residues. Per germline, CDR1 MNHEY and CDR2 SVGAGI. The V end was cut by 0 bases, the J end by 9 bases, with 15 bases between. CDR3 residues: CASSYSQPQVISPLHF. The CDR3 coding sequence is TGTGCCAGCAGTTACTCACAGCCGCAGGTGATTTCACCCCTCCACTTT.

The gene calls are TRBV5-4 and TRBJ2-1; 9 bases align to TRBD2. The V segment lost 0 bases and the J segment 8 bases; nucleotides outside the gene matches: 12. This CDR3 is built from 17 residues. Germline V CDR1 and CDR2: SGHNT, YYREEE (reference sequence). The CDR3 region has the DNA TGTGCCAGCAGCTTGGTCGGCGGGAGGGGAGTTGGAGATGAGCAGTTCTTC. It yields the protein CASSLVGGRGVGDEQFF.

This chain uses TRBV6-6 with TRBJ2-5; the match to TRBD1 covers 11 bases. Matching the DNA end better, TRBJ2-7 makes the J call doubtful. This CDR3 contains 15 residues. Germline-derived CDR1 and CDR2 are MNHNY and SVGAGI (reference sequence). CDR3 nucleotide sequence: TGTGCCAGCAGTTATGTAGGGACAGGGGGTAGCGAGCAGTACTTC. This encodes CASSYVGTGGSEQYF.

The V gene is TRBV4-2, the J gene TRBJ2-2; D perhaps matches TRBD1 (5 bases). The CDR3 is 14 amino acids. V was trimmed by 5 bases and J by 3 bases, leaving 10 bases between them. Germline V gives CDR1 LGHNA, CDR2 YNFKEQ. The CDR3 reads CASSSQGYTGELFF. DNA of the CDR3: TGTGCCAGCAGCAGCCAGGGCTACACCGGGGAGCTGTTTTTT.

The J gene is TRBJ2-7, the V gene TRBV7-6; D may be TRBD2 (5 bases). CDR3 size: 13 residues. V lost 3 bases to trimming and J lost 5 bases, with 11 bases between them. The germline V gene encodes CDR1 SGHVS and CDR2 FNYEAQ. The CDR3 DNA is TGTGCCAGCAGCTTCCCTCCCGGGAACGAGCAGTACTTC. Translating gives CASSFPPGNEQYF.

The V and J genes are TRBV23-1 and TRBJ2-3, with 13 bases aligning to TRBD2. TRBV23-1 is noted as an ORF with a role that remains uncertain. The CDR3 totals 16 residues. The trim removed 6 bases at V and 2 bases at J, leaving 5 bases unmatched. CDR3 residues: CASRIGTSGNTDTQYF. In nucleotides, the CDR3 is TGCGCCAGCAGGATCGGGACTAGCGGGAACACAGATACGCAGTATTTT.

This clone was observed once. The J gene is TRBJ1-2, the V gene TRBV10-1; no definite D call. With 6 bases removed from V and 5 bases from J, the gap between germline ends came to 13 bases. The CDR3 has 13 amino acids. The germline gives CDR1 WNHNN, CDR2 SYGVQD (reference sequence). The CDR3 loop is CASSPLTEYGYTF. CDR3 DNA sequence: TGCGCCAGCAGCCCGTTGACGGAGTATGGCTACACCTTC.

On this clone itself: This sample also contains other DNA sequences that code for the same CDR3. This chain uses TRBV7-6 with TRBJ2-5; possibly TRBD1 for D (5 bases). V lost 2 bases to trimming and J lost 4 bases, with 8 bases between them. From germline, CDR1 is SGHVS and CDR2 FNYEAQ. The CDR3 contains 13 residues. Here the CDR3 DNA reads TGTGCCAGCAGCTTAAGGGGTGGAGAGACCCAGTACTTC. Translation: CASSLRGGETQYF.

V is TRBV19 and J is TRBJ1-5; 7 nucleotides agree with TRBD1. This CDR3 is 16 amino acids long. CDR1 is LNHDA and CDR2 is SQIVND in the germline V gene (reference sequence). V lost 3 bases to trimming and J lost 3 bases; unmatched junction nucleotides: 8. The CDR3 region has the DNA TGTGCCAGTAGTATTGACCCGACAGGGTACAATCAGCCCCAGCATTTT. Translating gives CASSIDPTGYNQPQHF.

This chain uses TRBV4-3 with TRBJ2-3; no definite D call. V was shortened by 0 bases and J by 0 bases, with 4 bases between the two germline ends. This CDR3 has 14 residues. The germline CDR1 and CDR2 sequences are LGHNA and YSLEER. In DNA form, the CDR3 reads TGCGCCAGCAGCCAAGATTCTAGCACAGATACGCAGTATTTT. Amino acids: CASSQDSSTDTQYF.

This rearrangement joins TRBV9 to TRBJ2-1; D might be TRBD2 (6 bases). This CDR3 region has 17 residues. V gave up 0 bases and J gave up 12 bases, with 25 bases separating them. Germline CDR1 is SGDLS and CDR2 is YYNGEE. CDR3: CASSVGPGSGYNERQFF. CDR3 DNA sequence: TGTGCCAGCAGCGTAGGACCCGGTAGCGGATACAATGAGCGGCAGTTCTTC.